Presented here are 12 T cell receptor beta chains from one specimen sequenced in a study of blood T cells in healthy people across ages. A J-beta primer mix and a sample-barcoded 5' primer were used in a second PCR of roughly 6 to 11 cycles. TCRdb used MiXCR to reprocess the 5' RACE reads, holding one entry per CDR3 protein. Of roughly 800,000 distinct CDR3 sequences in the sample, roughly 60% are singletons; the top ten hold about 20%. Sequencing was carried out using blood. These receptor sequences come from a man aged 25 to 40 in good health.

This clonotype was detected only a few times. The gene calls are TRBV9 and TRBJ2-7, with TRBD1 matching over 7 bases. Per germline, CDR1 SGDLS and CDR2 YYNGEE. Trimming took 0 bases from V and 6 from J; bases not matched to a gene: 9. The CDR3 length is 15 residues. The CDR3 here is CASSVVTGEGSEQYF. The CDR3 nucleotides read TGTGCCAGCAGCGTAGTTACAGGGGAAGGCTCCGAGCAGTACTTC. Full variable domain (rest looked up from reference TRBV9 and TRBJ2-7): DSGVTQTPKHLITATGQRVTLRCSPRSGDLSVYWYQQSLDQGLQFLIQYYNGEERAKGNILERFSAQQFPDLHSELNLSSLELGDSALYFCASSVVTGEGSEQYFGPGTRLTVT.

The rearrangement joins TRBV20-1 to TRBJ2-7, with TRBD2 matching 11 bases. The CDR3 is made up of 15 amino acids. The ends lost 7 bases at V and 1 base at J; junction bases unmatched: 9. Germline V gene lookup returns CDR1 DFQATT and CDR2 SNEGSKA (reference sequence). CDR3 amino acids: CSGRRGLAESYEQYF. The DNA for the CDR3 is TGCAGTGGCCGGAGGGGACTAGCGGAGTCCTACGAGCAGTACTTC.

V and J are TRBV5-1 and TRBJ1-1; D is perhaps TRBD1 (5 bases). Germline CDR1 and CDR2: SGHRS and YFSETQ. The V and J ends lost 4 bases and 4 bases respectively, with 11 bases between them. This CDR3 comprises 13 residues. The CDR3, as DNA: TGCGCCAGCAGCCCCAATAGGGGCACTGAAGCTTTCTTT. Translating gives CASSPNRGTEAFF.

V gene TRBV20-1 combines with J gene TRBJ2-1, with a possible D match to TRBD2 (5 bases). The J call is doubtful: the DNA matches TRBJ2-7 better. Per germline, CDR1 DFQATT and CDR2 SNEGSKA (reference sequence). The CDR3 is 14 amino acids. CDR3 DNA: TGCAGTGCACCAGACTATAGCTCCTACAATGAGCAGTACTTC. Protein sequence: CSAPDYSSYNEQYF.

This clonotype was counted between two and nine times. The chain employs TRBV5-1 and TRBJ2-5; 7 bases match TRBD2. The CDR3 sequence is 12 residues long. The V gene's germline CDR1 is SGHRS and CDR2 YFSETQ. V was pared by 5 bases and J by 3 bases, with 1 base of the junction left unmatched. The chain's CDR3 is CASRSGEETQYF. In DNA, the CDR3 is TGCGCCAGCAGGAGCGGGGAAGAGACCCAGTACTTC.

This clonotype has only a few counts. The chain recombines TRBV20-1 with TRBJ2-5; D is ambiguous. V lost 3 bases, J lost 2 bases, and 13 bases lay in between. CDR1 is DFQATT and CDR2 is SNEGSKA in the germline V gene (reference sequence). The CDR3 covers 14 residues. CDR3 in amino acids: CSARAGQDQETQYF. As DNA, the CDR3 is TGCAGTGCTAGGGCCGGGCAGGATCAAGAGACCCAGTACTTC.

CDR3 region: CASTTAGGTEAFF. The CDR3 nucleotides are TGTGCCAGCACCACGGCAGGAGGCACTGAAGCTTTCTTT. The chain uses TRBV2 and TRBJ1-1; D is unresolved. Looked up from germline, CDR1 is SNHLY and CDR2 is FYNNEI. The CDR3 is 13 residues long. Trimming cost V 7 bases and J 4 bases, with 13 bases left between them.

The chain employs TRBV24-1 and TRBJ2-5, with 7 bases identical to TRBD1. The V gene's germline CDR1 is KGHDR and CDR2 SFDVKD. This CDR3 comprises 13 residues. The J segment lost 4 bases and the V segment lost 3 bases, leaving 1 base of the junction unmatched. The chain's CDR3 is CATSDNRGETQYF. The CDR3 nucleotides are TGTGCCACCAGTGATAACAGGGGAGAGACCCAGTACTTC.

The rearrangement uses TRBV5-1 and TRBJ2-5, with 9 nucleotides matching TRBD1. CDR3 length equals 16 residues. With V trimmed by 4 bases and J by 1 base, 8 bases remained unmatched. Germline V CDR1 and CDR2: SGHRS, YFSETQ. The CDR3 reads CASSSGTGQPQETQYF. As DNA, the CDR3 is TGCGCCAGCAGCAGCGGGACAGGGCAACCCCAAGAGACCCAGTACTTC.

Only a few counts were recorded for this clonotype. The V gene is TRBV6-6, the J gene TRBJ2-4; D remains ambiguous. This CDR3 is built from 15 residues. Trimming shortened V by 6 bases and J by 0 bases, and 12 bases separated the two germline ends. Germline loops: CDR1 MNHNY, CDR2 SVGAGI (reference sequence). CDR3 in DNA: TGTGCCAGCAGGGGCGGCCAATTAGCCAAAAACATTCAGTACTTC. The encoded protein is CASRGGQLAKNIQYF.

The chain is built from TRBV27 and TRBJ1-5; no reliable D call. The length of the CDR3 is 14 residues. Germline V lookup: CDR1 MNHEY, CDR2 SMNVEV (reference sequence). Trimming removed 4 bases from V and 6 bases from J, with 13 bases in between. CDR3 DNA: TGTGCCAGCAGTTCAGGCGGTGGCGGTCAGCCCCAGCATTTT. It is translated as CASSSGGGGQPQHF.

This chain connects TRBV29-1 to TRBJ2-1; no firm D call. The germline CDR1 and CDR2 sequences are SQVTM and ANQGSEA. V dropped 4 bases and J dropped 6 bases, with 13 bases sitting between them. This CDR3 is 13 amino acids long. For the CDR3, the DNA is TGCAGCGTTGTAAGATTGGTTTCCAATGAGCAGTTCTTC. This encodes CSVVRLVSNEQFF.